Below are 2 T cell receptor beta chains sequenced from a single sample in a study of CD8 T cells in Susac syndrome. RNA, at roughly 0.45 to 1 ug, was reverse transcribed with random hexamers. Using its own MiXCR run on the immunoSEQ multiplex PCR reads, TCRdb lists one record per CDR3 protein. The sample has 110,000 to 150,000 distinct CDR3 sequences, under 97% seen once. The sequenced material came from CD4+ T cells from PBMCs. These receptor sequences come from a human donor with Susac syndrome.

This sequence joins TRBV12-3 or TRBV12-4 and TRBJ1-2, with a weak D call TRBD1 (5 bases). This CDR3 has 16 amino acids. V lost 7 bases and J 4 bases, leaving 22 bases between the germline ends. CDR3 coding DNA: TGTGCCAGCAAGGGGAAGGGGTGGGACGGCCTCTATGGCTACACCTTC. It codes for CASKGKGWDGLYGYTF.

The chain recombines TRBV12-3 or TRBV12-4 with TRBJ1-2; no firm D call. This CDR3 spans 12 amino acids. V was trimmed by 4 bases and J by 7 bases, leaving 10 bases between them. This CDR3 is CASSSRLLGYTF. In DNA, the CDR3 is TGTGCCAGCAGTTCCCGGTTACTTGGCTACACCTTC.